The 19 T cell receptor beta chains below were found in one sample sequenced in a study of patients and donors after allogeneic stem cell transplantation. TCRdb reprocessed the RT-PCR reads via MiXCR and lists one record per CDR3 protein. Here the sample spans approximately 410,000 distinct CDR3 sequences, 15% to 20% being singletons. Sample: blood, either unsorted or a sorted T cell fraction (not recorded which). The receptors come from a human donor who was either an allogeneic HSCT recipient or a stem cell or donor lymphocyte infusion donor (not recorded which). It is not recorded whose cells these are; they may come from a transplant donor.

The chain employs TRBV5-1 and TRBJ1-1; D unclear. CDR3 length: 12 amino acids. CDR1 and CDR2 (germline): SGHRS, YFSETQ. Trimming removed 0 bases from V and 9 bases from J, with 9 bases in between. The CDR3 spells CASSLGQTQAFF. In DNA, the CDR3 is TGCGCCAGCAGCTTGGGCCAGACTCAAGCTTTCTTT. Combining the CDR3 with reference TRBV5-1 and TRBJ1-1 gives the whole variable domain KAGVTQTPRYLIKTRGQQVTLSCSPISGHRSVSWYQQTPGQGLQFLFEYFSETQRNKGNFPGRFSGRQFSNSRSEMNVSTLELGDSALYLCASSLGQTQAFFGQGTRLTVV.

This clonotype was recorded a few times. V is TRBV6-2 or TRBV6-3 and J is TRBJ2-7; 8 bases match TRBD1. The CDR3 is 12 residues long. The ends lost 8 bases at V and 4 bases at J; junction bases unmatched: 4. Germline-derived CDR1 and CDR2 are MNHEY and SVGEGT. CDR3 coding DNA: TGTGCCAGCGGACAGGGCCTATACGAGCAGTACTTC. Residues: CASGQGLYEQYF.

The chain employs TRBV24-1 and TRBJ2-3; 8 bases map to TRBD1. There are 15 residues in the CDR3. Germline V gives CDR1 KGHDR, CDR2 SFDVKD. The J segment lost 6 bases and the V segment lost 7 bases, leaving 11 bases of the junction unmatched. CDR3 nucleotide sequence: TGTGCCACCAGCCCAGGGGGCCCGACCTGGGATACGCAGTATTTT. This translates into CATSPGGPTWDTQYF.

This clonotype was seen a handful of times. The gene calls are TRBV29-1 and TRBJ1-2; perhaps TRBD1 as D (5 bases). Germline V gene data show CDR1 as SQVTM and CDR2 as ANQGSEA. V gave up 4 bases and J gave up 10 bases, with 16 bases separating them. The CDR3 covers 12 residues. Here the CDR3 DNA reads TGCAGCGTTGTAAGGGCAGGGTCGGTCTACACCTTC. Its translation is CSVVRAGSVYTF.

This clonotype turned up a few times. This chain links TRBV5-1 with TRBJ1-1; D is possibly TRBD1 (5 bases). V was pared by 6 bases and J by 8 bases, with 23 bases between. Looked up from germline, CDR1 is SGHRS and CDR2 is YFSETQ. The CDR3 runs 15 residues. The CDR3 DNA reads as TGCGCCAGCACCGCCCAGGGCGGGACCGCAAAAGAAGCTTTCTTT. Its translation is CASTAQGGTAKEAFF. The whole variable domain, remainder taken from reference TRBV5-1 and TRBJ1-1, is KAGVTQTPRYLIKTRGQQVTLSCSPISGHRSVSWYQQTPGQGLQFLFEYFSETQRNKGNFPGRFSGRQFSNSRSEMNVSTLELGDSALYLCASTAQGGTAKEAFFGQGTRLTVV.

V is TRBV11-2 and J is TRBJ1-1; the match to TRBD1 covers 7 bases. This CDR3 is 15 amino acids long. Germline lookup yields CDR1 SGHAT and CDR2 FQNNGV. The trim removed 4 bases at V and 3 bases at J, leaving 8 bases unmatched. CDR3 region: CASSSHHRGYTEAFF. The CDR3 DNA sequence: TGTGCCAGCAGCTCGCACCACAGGGGATACACTGAAGCTTTCTTT.

This clonotype was counted ten times or more. This rearrangement joins TRBV2 to TRBJ2-7; no firm D call. CDR1 is SNHLY, CDR2 FYNNEI, per germline. V dropped 6 bases and J dropped 4 bases, with 4 bases sitting between them. The CDR3 extends over 10 amino acids. This CDR3 reads CASSPYEQYF. CDR3 sequence (DNA): TGTGCCAGCAGCCCATACGAGCAGTACTTC.

V usage is TRBV7-2 and J usage is TRBJ2-2; D is uncertain. This CDR3 has 14 residues. Germline CDR1 is SGHTA and CDR2 is FQGNSA. V was trimmed by 1 base and J by 6 bases, leaving 9 bases between them. The CDR3 loop reads CASSLDGSSGELFF. The CDR3 DNA reads as TGTGCCAGCAGCTTAGACGGCTCCTCCGGGGAGCTGTTTTTT.

This clonotype was seen ten or more times. The CDR3 DNA sequence: TGCGCCAGCAAGGGACGGAGCTCCTACAATGAGCAGTTCTTC. Protein product: CASKGRSSYNEQFF. V is TRBV5-1 and J is TRBJ2-1; D is tentatively TRBD1 or TRBD2 (5 bases each). V was pared by 6 bases and J by 0 bases, with 10 bases between. CDR1 and CDR2 (germline): SGHRS, YFSETQ. The CDR3 is 14 residues long.

This clonotype has only a few counts. The rearrangement uses TRBV21-1 and TRBJ2-1; the table assigns TRBD1, which was not confirmed against the DNA. TRBV21-1 counts as a pseudogene. The CDR3 has 16 residues. CDR3 in amino acids: CASSKSRGRSLNEQFF. In DNA form, the CDR3 reads TGTGCCAGCAGCAAAAGCAGGGGAAGGAGCTTGAATGAGCAGTTCTTC.

This clonotype was seen a handful of times. The gene calls are TRBV15 and TRBJ1-5, with a tentative D call TRBD1 (5 bases). The V end was cut by 0 bases, the J end by 2 bases, with 11 bases between. CDR3 length: 16 amino acids. CDR1 is LNHNV, CDR2 YYDKDF, per germline (reference sequence). The CDR3 coding sequence is TGTGCCACCAGCAGAGATGGGGCGAGGGGCAATCAGCCCCAGCATTTT. Translating it yields CATSRDGARGNQPQHF.

Concerning this clonotype itself: Because it lacks the conserved phenylalanine or tryptophan at the end, this CDR3 is likely a read error. The chain uses TRBV9 and TRBJ1-1; tentatively, D is TRBD1 (5 bases). Between the trimmed V and J ends, which lost 0 bases and 1 base, there was a span of 10 bases. The CDR3 consists of 15 residues. Germline lookup yields CDR1 SGDLS and CDR2 YYNGEE. The CDR3 DNA follows: TGTGCCAGCAGCGTAGATGGGGGGAAGAACACTGAAGCTTTCCTT. It yields the protein CASSVDGGKNTEAFL.

This clonotype was detected a few times. V gene TRBV2 combines with J gene TRBJ1-2; D is unclear. Trimming took off 0 bases at V and 4 bases at J, with 9 bases between the two ends. The V gene's germline CDR1 is SNHLY and CDR2 FYNNEI. The CDR3 loop spans 14 amino acids. CDR3 sequence reads: CASSEATSRYGYTF. The CDR3, as DNA: TGTGCCAGCAGTGAAGCGACTTCCCGCTATGGCTACACCTTC.

A few counts support this clonotype. The V and J genes are TRBV20-1 and TRBJ1-5; D unclear. CDR1 and CDR2 (germline): DFQATT, SNEGSKA (reference sequence). The CDR3 has 16 residues. Trimming pared 0 bases from V and 6 bases from J, leaving 18 bases between. The CDR3 sequence is CSARDPRTPEGQPQHF. Here the CDR3 DNA reads TGCAGTGCTAGAGATCCCCGAACCCCGGAGGGTCAGCCCCAGCATTTT.

V and J are TRBV20-1 and TRBJ1-2, with a possible D match to TRBD1 (5 bases). V was trimmed by 0 bases and J by 6 bases, leaving 23 bases between them. Germline values: CDR1 DFQATT, CDR2 SNEGSKA (reference sequence). The CDR3 extends over 17 amino acids. The CDR3 region is CSARDRRRGSLLHGYTF. The CDR3 DNA sequence: TGCAGTGCTAGAGATAGGCGACGGGGCAGCTTATTGCATGGCTACACCTTC.

This clonotype has at least ten counts. V is TRBV12-3 or TRBV12-4 and J is TRBJ2-1, with 13 positions matching TRBD2. This CDR3 spans 17 amino acids. The junction had 11 bases not matched to a gene; V was cut back by 5 bases and J by 7 bases. DNA for the CDR3: TGTGCCAGCAGTCTTCGAGTCACTAGCGGGAGGGGAAATGAGCAGTTCTTC. Encoded protein: CASSLRVTSGRGNEQFF.

The chain couples TRBV5-1 to TRBJ2-2; 9 positions match TRBD2. The CDR3 length is 18 residues. Looked up from germline, CDR1 is SGHRS and CDR2 is YFSETQ. Losses at the gene ends were 4 bases for V and 2 bases for J; bases not matched to a gene: 12. CDR3 amino acids: CASSPLRAGGPNTGELFF. CDR3 bases: TGCGCCAGCAGCCCCCTGAGGGCGGGAGGGCCTAACACCGGGGAGCTGTTTTTT.

This clonotype turned up a few times. V is TRBV5-6 and J is TRBJ2-3, with 8 bases identical to TRBD1. After removal of 1 base from V and 3 bases from J, the junction contained 4 bases not matched to a gene. CDR1 and CDR2 (germline): SGHDT, YYEEEE. The CDR3 loop spans 15 amino acids. The CDR3 reads CASSLFQGATDTQYF. CDR3 bases: TGTGCCAGCAGCTTGTTTCAGGGGGCAACAGATACGCAGTATTTT.

This clonotype was seen a few times. The V call is TRBV12-5, the J call TRBJ2-5; D perhaps matches TRBD2 (7 bases). The CDR3 spans 18 residues. With 0 bases removed from V and 2 bases from J, the gap between germline ends came to 19 bases. Germline V gene data show CDR1 as LGHNT and CDR2 as FRNRAP. CDR3 DNA: TGTGCTAGTGGTTTGGTACGGGGGGACATGGAACATCAAGAGACCCAGTACTTC. This translates into CASGLVRGDMEHQETQYF.